This TCR beta chain was found in a study of control samples from healthy donors and cancer patients. In this sample, this clone turned up a few times. CDR1 MNHEY and CDR2 SMNVEV come from the germline V gene (reference sequence). CDR3 length: 14 amino acids. V was clipped by 5 bases and J by 1 base, with 9 bases between them. Sequencing used immunoSEQ multiplex PCR; TCRdb keeps in-frame clones, though not all of them. Of 130,000 to 150,000 clones in the sample, roughly 93% were seen once. J is TRBJ1-5 and V is TRBV27; possibly TRBD1 for D (5 bases). Sample: blood. The sequence derives from a man between 18 and 29 years old in good health. CDR3 in amino acids: CASSPRGSNQPQHF. CDR3 in DNA: TGTGCCAGCAGTCCGCGGGGGAGCAATCAGCCCCAGCATTTT.